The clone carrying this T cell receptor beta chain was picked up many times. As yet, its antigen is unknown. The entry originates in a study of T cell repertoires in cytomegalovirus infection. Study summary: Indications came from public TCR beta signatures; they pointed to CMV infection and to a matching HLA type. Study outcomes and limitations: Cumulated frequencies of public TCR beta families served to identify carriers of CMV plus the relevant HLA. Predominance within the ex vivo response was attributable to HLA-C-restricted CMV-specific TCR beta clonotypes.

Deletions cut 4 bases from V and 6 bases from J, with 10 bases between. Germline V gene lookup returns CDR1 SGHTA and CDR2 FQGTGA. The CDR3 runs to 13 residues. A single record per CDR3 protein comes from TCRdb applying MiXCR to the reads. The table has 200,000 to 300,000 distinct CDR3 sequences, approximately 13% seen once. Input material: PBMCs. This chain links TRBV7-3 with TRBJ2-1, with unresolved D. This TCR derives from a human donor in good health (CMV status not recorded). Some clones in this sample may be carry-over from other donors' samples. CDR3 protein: CASSSLGGNEQFF. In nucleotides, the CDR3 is TGTGCCAGCAGCTCTCTGGGCGGCAATGAGCAGTTCTTC.